What follows describes a single T cell receptor beta chain. Its antigen is unidentified. The table came from immunoSEQ multiplex PCR; TCRdb's copy has only in-frame clones and leaves some out. Among 15,000 to 20,000 clones listed, about three quarters were seen once. These data originate in a study of OX40 agonist ivuxolimab in advanced cancers. The CDR3 is 14 amino acids. Trimming took 2 bases from V and 6 from J, leaving 15 bases between them. CDR1 and CDR2 from the germline V gene are SGHRS and YFSETQ. Study-level points and caveats: CD8+ T cells were the subset that, on average, had more expanded clones than CD4+.

The sequencing here drew on CD4+ or CD8+ T cells sorted from blood, taken in a trial of the OX40 agonist ivuxolimab. This sequence was found in an adult with an advanced solid tumor such as melanoma, head and neck, liver or kidney cancer. This chain uses TRBV5-1 with TRBJ2-7, with D perhaps assigned TRBD1 or TRBD2 (5 bases each). CDR3 nucleotides: TGCGCCAGCAGCTTAAGGGACCGATCTGGCGAGCAGTACTTC. Translating it yields CASSLRDRSGEQYF.